The clone carrying this T cell receptor beta chain has ten or more counts. Relative to the germline gene, one junction end is altered; a read error may explain this. Time point described: patch test 1, 2 weeks after DPC sensitization. The treatment here: therapeutic diphenylcyclopropenone sensitization with weekly scalp DPC. Whole blood that had not been fractionated was the source of extracted total RNA. This sample was taken from a study of human T cells and chemical hapten exposure. TCRdb fed the RACE reads into MiXCR, producing one record per CDR3 protein. The repertoire holds around 44,000 distinct CDR3 sequences, with more than 3% as singletons. CDR3 length: 12 amino acids. The germline V gene has CDR1 SQVTM and CDR2 ANQGSEA.

The V gene is TRBV29-1, the J gene TRBJ1-1, with 12 nucleotides matching TRBD1. Sequenced here: whole blood, sampled in connection with sensitization to the hapten diphenylcyclopropenone (DPC). The sequence was collected from a man aged 50 to 60 with alopecia areata. Some clones in this sample may be carry-over from other donors' samples. This chain's CDR3 is CTVEGTGGLTFF. CDR3 bases: TGCACCGTTGAAGGGACAGGGGGCTTAACTTTCTTT.